A single sample gave rise to the 18 T cell receptor beta chains below, sequenced in a study of blood T cell repertoires in COVID-19. The assay was immunoSEQ multiplex PCR, and TCRdb's table has in-frame clones only and misses some. The sample contains under 95,000 clones, around 90% of which appear only once. Input material: peripheral blood. The receptors originated from a man aged 55-75 years with acute or convalescent COVID-19.

This clone appeared a few times. V gene TRBV5-4 combines with J gene TRBJ1-4, with a possible D match to TRBD1 (6 bases). V shed 4 bases and J shed 0 bases, with 19 bases lying between them. Germline CDR1 and CDR2: SGHNT and YYREEE (reference sequence). The CDR3 is made up of 18 amino acids. CDR3 in DNA: TGTGCCAGCAGCCCTGGGGGGGGCCGTACCGCAACTAATGAAAAACTGTTTTTT. Protein: CASSPGGGRTATNEKLFF. The variable domain in full, completed from reference TRBV5-4 and TRBJ1-4, reads ETGVTQSPTHLIKTRGQQVTLRCSSQSGHNTVSWYQQALGQGPQFIFQYYREEENGRGNFPPRFSGLQFPNYSSELNVNALELDDSALYLCASSPGGGRTATNEKLFFGSGTQLSVL.

V usage is TRBV18 and J usage is TRBJ2-7; 9 bases fit TRBD1. V lost 1 base, J lost 2 bases, and 12 bases stayed unmatched. Germline V gives CDR1 KGHSH, CDR2 LQKENI. The CDR3 extends over 18 amino acids. The CDR3 DNA reads TGTGCCAGCTCACCACTGAGGGGGCGGGACAGGGCGACCTACGAGCAGTACTTC. This encodes CASSPLRGRDRATYEQYF. The full variable domain, completed using reference TRBV18 and TRBJ2-7, is NAGVMQNPRHLVRRRGQEARLRCSPMKGHSHVYWYRQLPEEGLKFMVYLQKENIIDESGMPKERFSAEFPKEGPSILRIQQVVRGDSAAYFCASSPLRGRDRATYEQYFGPGTRLTVT.

In DNA form, the CDR3 reads TGCGCCAGCAGCCCCGGGAATACCTACGAGCAGTACTTC. Amino acid sequence: CASSPGNTYEQYF. The J gene is TRBJ2-7, the V gene TRBV5-1, with D perhaps TRBD2 (5 bases). The V end lost 4 bases, the J end lost 2 bases, and 10 bases lay between the germline ends. Germline CDR1 SGHRS, CDR2 YFSETQ. The CDR3 sequence is 13 residues long.

The J gene is TRBJ2-1, the V gene TRBV11-3; TRBD2 aligns across 12 bases. Trimming took 5 bases from V and 7 from J; bases not matched to a gene: 12. The CDR3 is 17 amino acids. Germline-derived CDR1 and CDR2 are SGHNT and YENEEA. CDR3 residues: CASSPTSGGHLTNEQFF. The CDR3 DNA sequence: TGTGCCAGCAGCCCGACTAGCGGGGGCCATCTTACAAATGAGCAGTTCTTC.

The chain has TRBV10-3 and TRBJ1-2; the D gene is possibly TRBD1 (6 bases). Germline CDR1 reads ENHRY; CDR2 reads SYGVKD. V lost 4 bases and J 2 bases, leaving 8 bases between the germline ends. CDR3 length equals 13 residues. CDR3: CAISVQGNYGYTF. Here the CDR3 DNA reads TGTGCCATCAGTGTCCAGGGGAACTATGGCTACACCTTC.

This chain links TRBV10-3 with TRBJ1-1; D uncertain. V gave up 0 bases and J gave up 7 bases, with 6 bases separating them. Looked up from germline, CDR1 is ENHRY and CDR2 is SYGVKD. There are 12 residues in the CDR3. CDR3 protein: CAISESGYEAFF. CDR3 coding DNA: TGTGCCATCAGTGAGTCCGGTTATGAAGCTTTCTTT.

V is TRBV2 and J is TRBJ1-2; 7 bases are a match to TRBD1. The junction had 7 bases not matched to a gene; V was cut back by 8 bases and J by 4 bases. This CDR3 spans 13 amino acids. Germline values: CDR1 SNHLY, CDR2 FYNNEI. CDR3 in amino acids: CASRPGQAYGYTF. The CDR3 DNA sequence: TGTGCCAGCCGCCCTGGACAGGCCTATGGCTACACCTTC.

The CDR3 DNA sequence: TGTGCCAGCAGCTGGACTAGCTGGGAGACCCAGTACTTC. This codes for CASSWTSWETQYF. The chain employs TRBV5-6 and TRBJ2-5; TRBD2 agrees at 8 bases. Losses at the gene ends were 3 bases for V and 5 bases for J; bases not matched to a gene: 3. The V gene's germline CDR1 is SGHDT and CDR2 YYEEEE. CDR3 size: 13 residues.

This clone was observed a few times. V is TRBV2 and J is TRBJ1-6; no clear D. CDR3 size: 12 residues. CDR1 is SNHLY and CDR2 is FYNNEI in the germline V gene. Trimming cost V 6 bases and J 5 bases, with 5 bases left between them. DNA of the CDR3: TGTGCCAGCAGACAGAATAATTCACCCCTCCACTTT. Translating it yields CASRQNNSPLHF.

The V and J genes are TRBV20-1 and TRBJ1-6; tentative D call: TRBD1 (6 bases). The germline gives CDR1 DFQATT, CDR2 SNEGSKA (reference sequence). V dropped 3 bases and J dropped 10 bases, with 13 bases sitting between them. CDR3 size: 13 residues. CDR3 sequence: CSASLERGSPLHF. In DNA, the CDR3 is TGCAGTGCTAGTCTTGAGAGGGGGTCACCCCTCCACTTT.

V gene TRBV5-4 combines with J gene TRBJ2-3; 13 bases are a match to TRBD2. The CDR3 sequence is 18 residues long. Germline V gene data show CDR1 as SGHNT and CDR2 as YYREEE (reference sequence). Losses at the gene ends were 4 bases for V and 2 bases for J; bases not matched to a gene: 10. CDR3 coding DNA: TGTGCCAGCAGCCGAACTAGCGGGGGGGATGGGCCCACAGATACGCAGTATTTT. Protein product: CASSRTSGGDGPTDTQYF.

This clone was seen a few times. This chain connects TRBV7-2 to TRBJ1-2, with TRBD1 matching over 7 bases. Germline V gives CDR1 SGHTA, CDR2 FQGNSA. The CDR3 extends over 18 amino acids. V shed 1 base, J shed 7 bases, and the junction held 18 bases outside the gene matches. The CDR3 loop is CASSLVSGTATQGGGYTF. The CDR3 nucleotides are TGTGCCAGCAGCTTAGTGTCGGGGACGGCCACCCAGGGGGGTGGCTACACCTTC.

This clone was found a few times. The chain joins TRBV6-2 or TRBV6-3 to TRBJ2-1; 10 bases map to TRBD2. Germline V gene lookup returns CDR1 MNHEY and CDR2 SVGEGT. CDR3 length: 14 residues. With V trimmed by 5 bases and J by 6 bases, 4 bases remained unmatched. CDR3 coding DNA: TGTGCCAGCAGTCAATGGACTAGCGGCAATGAGCAGTTCTTC. Its translation: CASSQWTSGNEQFF.

The sample holds a few counts of this clone. The rearrangement joins TRBV19 to TRBJ2-7, with 7 bases matching TRBD2. The CDR3 spans 15 residues. Germline values: CDR1 LNHDA, CDR2 SQIVND (reference sequence). Losses at the gene ends were 1 base for V and 3 bases for J; bases not matched to a gene: 6. CDR3: CASSIGGGPGYEQYF. CDR3 DNA: TGTGCCAGTAGTATAGGGGGGGGACCCGGCTACGAGCAGTACTTC. Filled out from reference TRBV19 and TRBJ2-7, the complete variable domain reads DGGITQSPKYLFRKEGQNVTLSCEQNLNHDAMYWYRQDPGQGLRLIYYSQIVNDFQKGDIAEGYSVSREKKESFPLTVTSAQKNPTAFYLCASSIGGGPGYEQYFGPGTRLTVT.

The chain recombines TRBV7-2 with TRBJ1-2; TRBD1 matches 10 bases. Germline trimming cut 4 bases from V and 4 bases from J; bases unmatched to any gene: 3. Germline V CDR1 and CDR2: SGHTA, FQGNSA. The CDR3 runs 14 residues. CDR3: CASSSDRGPYGYTF. The CDR3 DNA reads TGTGCCAGCAGCTCCGACAGGGGGCCCTATGGCTACACCTTC.

The V gene is TRBV9, the J gene TRBJ2-3; 12 bases align to TRBD2. Germline V gene lookup returns CDR1 SGDLS and CDR2 YYNGEE. V gave up 4 bases and J gave up 3 bases; unmatched junction bases: 6. CDR3 length: 16 residues. For the CDR3, the DNA is TGTGCCAGCAGCATTCTAGCGGGGGGGTTTACAGATACGCAGTATTTT. It yields the protein CASSILAGGFTDTQYF.

The chain has TRBV21-1 and TRBJ2-3; TRBD2 is the table's D call and was not checked against the DNA. TRBV21-1 is termed a pseudogene. CDR3 length: 17 amino acids. DNA for the CDR3: TGTGCCAGCAGCCCAAATGGGTCCGGGGGGCCAACAGATACGCAGTATTTT. Protein sequence: CASSPNGSGGPTDTQYF.

V and J are TRBV6-1 and TRBJ1-1; D gene ambiguous. Germline CDR1 reads MNHNS; CDR2 reads SASEGT. Trimming removed 3 bases at V and 1 base at J, with 12 bases between. This CDR3 contains 15 residues. This chain's CDR3 is CASSEPGYQNTEAFF. The CDR3 DNA sequence: TGTGCCAGCAGTGAGCCCGGGTATCAGAACACTGAAGCTTTCTTT.